This T cell receptor beta chain was found in a study of cytomegalovirus exposure and HLA in healthy donors. PCR involved 60 Vbeta and 13 Jbeta primers. Clones were read by immunoSEQ multiplex PCR, and TCRdb kept only the in-frame ones, dropping some. This sample has 150,000 or so clones; roughly 80% occur once, and the top ten carry roughly an eighth. Study observations and caveats: Association of a missense DCLRE1C variant with TCR beta V- and J-gene trimming was reported in a later analysis. In a later analysis, at a false discovery rate of 0.05, under 20,000 TCR beta sequences were associated with HLA alleles.

V lost 3 bases and J 8 bases, leaving 7 bases between the germline ends. The CDR3 length is 11 residues. The germline V gene has CDR1 LNHDA and CDR2 SQIVND (reference sequence). The sample holds one count of this clone. Its antigen is undetermined. This clonotype was sampled from a woman aged 40 to 49 in good health and CMV-seronegative. This chain joins TRBV19 and TRBJ1-2; D remains unclear. The source material was PBMCs. CDR3 loop: CASSISRGYTF. The CDR3 coding sequence is TGTGCCAGTAGTATCTCCCGGGGCTACACCTTC.